The 14 T cell receptor beta chains given below trace back to one sample, sequenced in a study of cytomegalovirus exposure and HLA in healthy donors. In the PCR, 60 Vbeta and 13 Jbeta primers were used. The data were produced by immunoSEQ multiplex PCR, yet TCRdb's version contains in-frame clones alone and is incomplete. The sample contains roughly 250,000 clones, about 80% of which appear only once. Material for sequencing was PBMCs. The origin of the receptors is a girl aged 2 to 10 in good health and CMV-seronegative.

The V call is TRBV19, the J call TRBJ1-1, with a tentative D call TRBD1 (5 bases). There are 17 residues in the CDR3. Germline-derived CDR1 and CDR2 are LNHDA and SQIVND (reference sequence). Deletions cut 7 bases from V and 0 bases from J, with 21 bases between. CDR3 in DNA: TGTGCCAGTATCCGTTCTTCAGGGCTTACGATGAACACTGAAGCTTTCTTT. As protein: CASIRSSGLTMNTEAFF.

The chain recombines TRBV4-1 with TRBJ2-7, with TRBD1 identical over 8 bases. The CDR3 has 15 residues. CDR1 MGHRA and CDR2 YSYEKL come from the germline V gene. V gave up 4 bases and J gave up 3 bases; unmatched junction bases: 8. CDR3 region: CASSRGQAPLYEQYF. In nucleotides, the CDR3 is TGCGCCAGCAGCCGGGGACAGGCCCCTCTCTACGAGCAGTACTTC.

V gene TRBV6-6 combines with J gene TRBJ1-1; D gene unclear. This CDR3 is built from 15 residues. Trimming removed 5 bases from V and 1 base from J, with 14 bases in between. CDR1 is MNHNY, CDR2 SVGAGI, per germline (reference sequence). CDR3 bases: TGTGCCAGCAGTACCAGAAGACTGTCGAACACTGAAGCTTTCTTT. Translating it yields CASSTRRLSNTEAFF.

In regard to this clone: Distinct nucleotide sequences in the sample also encode this CDR3. The chain joins TRBV5-1 to TRBJ1-5, with TRBD1 identical over 8 bases. The CDR3 sequence is 15 residues long. The junction had 3 bases not matched to a gene; V was cut back by 0 bases and J by 4 bases. Germline assignment: CDR1 SGHRS and CDR2 YFSETQ. Here the CDR3 reads CASSLGQGANQPQHF. The CDR3 nucleotides read TGCGCCAGCAGCTTGGGGCAGGGGGCGAATCAGCCCCAGCATTTT.

The chain combines TRBV19 with TRBJ1-1; D remains ambiguous. V was cut by 5 bases and J by 7 bases, with 8 bases left in between. Germline V lookup: CDR1 LNHDA, CDR2 SQIVND (reference sequence). The CDR3 length is 11 residues. DNA of the CDR3: TGTGCCAGTAGTTTTTTAGATGAAGCTTTCTTT. Translation: CASSFLDEAFF.

The chain links TRBV2 to TRBJ2-7; TRBD1 agrees at 7 bases. The V gene end was trimmed by 6 bases and the J gene end by 0 bases; junction bases not matched to a gene: 5. The CDR3 sequence is 14 residues long. Germline V CDR1 and CDR2: SNHLY, FYNNEI. The CDR3 bases are TGTGCCAGCAGGGACCGGACAGGCTCCTACGAGCAGTACTTC. It is translated as CASRDRTGSYEQYF.

This chain uses TRBV28 with TRBJ2-2, with 11 bases that match TRBD2. J was trimmed by 8 bases and V by 5 bases; bases with no gene match: 16. This CDR3 comprises 18 residues. The germline V gene has CDR1 MDHEN and CDR2 SYDVKM. The CDR3 DNA is TGTGCCAGCAGTCCCGGAAGACTAGCGGGGAGACCGGGGGGGGAGCTGTTTTTT. This gives the protein CASSPGRLAGRPGGELFF.

The chain combines TRBV30 with TRBJ1-4; weak D call: TRBD1 (5 bases). The CDR3 runs 13 residues. Per germline, CDR1 GTSNPN and CDR2 SVGIG (reference sequence). The V gene lost 1 base and the J gene lost 7 bases, with 10 bases spanning the gap. CDR3 DNA sequence: TGTGCCTGGAGTGGGGGGAGGGGTGAAAAACTGTTTTTT. Amino acids: CAWSGGRGEKLFF.

The chain combines TRBV27 with TRBJ2-5; TRBD2 agrees at 12 bases. The germline V gene encodes CDR1 MNHEY and CDR2 SMNVEV (reference sequence). There are 15 residues in the CDR3. V shed 3 bases and J 7 bases; nucleotides not matched to a gene: 6. The CDR3 protein is CASSFLAGGRGTQYF. In DNA form, the CDR3 reads TGTGCCAGCAGTTTCCTAGCGGGGGGGAGGGGGACCCAGTACTTC.

The chain is built from TRBV5-1 and TRBJ2-5, with a possible D match to TRBD2 (5 bases). V lost 0 bases and J lost 5, with 11 bases in between. Germline V gene sequence: CDR1 SGHRS, CDR2 YFSETQ. The CDR3 is 14 amino acids. The CDR3 region is CASSLARGPETQYF. The CDR3 DNA reads TGCGCCAGCAGCTTGGCCCGCGGGCCGGAGACCCAGTACTTC.

The count of this clone is one. The chain links TRBV5-4 to TRBJ2-7, with TRBD2 identical over 7 bases. Looked up from germline, CDR1 is SGHNT and CDR2 is YYREEE (reference sequence). V lost 0 bases, J lost 2 bases, and 8 bases stayed unmatched. The CDR3 is made up of 16 amino acids. Here the CDR3 DNA reads TGTGCCAGCAGCTTGGACAGCGGGGCTACCGCCTACGAGCAGTACTTC. The encoded protein is CASSLDSGATAYEQYF.

This chain connects TRBV5-1 to TRBJ1-5; no clear D gene. Germline CDR1 SGHRS, CDR2 YFSETQ. The CDR3 covers 13 residues. The V and J ends lost 0 bases and 7 bases respectively, with 8 bases between them. For the CDR3, the DNA is TGCGCCAGCAGCTTGGGGCTTGCCCAGCCCCAGCATTTT. Its protein product is CASSLGLAQPQHF.

The chain has TRBV18 and TRBJ1-1; possibly TRBD1 for D (6 bases). Between the trimmed V and J ends, which lost 1 base and 3 bases, there was a span of 12 bases. CDR1 and CDR2 (germline): KGHSH, LQKENI. The CDR3 totals 15 residues. The DNA for the CDR3 is TGTGCCAGCTCACCACTACAGGGACCAGACACTGAAGCTTTCTTT. Residues: CASSPLQGPDTEAFF.

This chain uses TRBV11-2 with TRBJ1-6; no definite D call. V was cut by 1 base and J by 8 bases, with 6 bases left in between. This CDR3 is 13 amino acids long. Germline V gene sequence: CDR1 SGHAT, CDR2 FQNNGV. CDR3 residues: CASSLVAYSPLHF. The CDR3 DNA follows: TGTGCCAGCAGCTTAGTGGCCTATTCACCCCTCCACTTT. Drawing the rest from reference TRBV11-2 and TRBJ1-6, the complete variable domain is EAGVAQSPRYKIIEKRQSVAFWCNPISGHATLYWYQQILGQGPKLLIQFQNNGVVDDSQLPKDRFSAERLKGVDSTLKIQPAKLEDSAVYLCASSLVAYSPLHFGNGTRLTVT.